The clone carrying this T cell receptor beta chain was seen only a few times. The sample belongs to a study of blood T cell repertoires in COVID-19. In the study overall: Samples taken during acute and convalescent COVID-19 were collected in the United States, Italy and Spain.

Trimming cost V 1 base and J 3 bases; bases outside gene matches: 2. The length of the CDR3 is 13 residues. In germline, CDR1 is GTSNPN, CDR2 SVGIG (reference sequence). In the original workflow: Amplification from reference gene primers served as the basis for estimated nucleated cell counts. Assay used: immunoSEQ multiplex PCR; TCRdb lists only in-frame clones, some missing. The D gene and trimming were derived from the DNA, and the V and J assignments and clone size from that table. The repertoire holds about 75,000 clones, with around 74% as singletons. The TCR sequence derives from a human donor with acute or convalescent COVID-19. The donor label of this sample is uncertain. Sequencing was performed on peripheral blood. J is TRBJ2-7 and V is TRBV30; 8 bases match TRBD1. This CDR3 is CAWSAGTGYEQYF. Here the CDR3 DNA reads TGTGCCTGGAGTGCCGGGACAGGCTACGAGCAGTACTTC.